The following is a T cell receptor beta chain sequence with its context. This specimen belongs to a study of CD8 T cells in Susac syndrome. Overall study: Treatment at blood withdrawal was none, corticosteroids, or intravenous immunoglobulin alone in Susac syndrome patients.

CD8+ and CD4+ blood T cells underwent TCR beta sequencing. The V and J ends lost 0 bases and 3 bases respectively, with 14 bases between them. CDR3 length equals 16 residues. Germline V gene sequence: CDR1 LGHDT, CDR2 YNNKEL (reference sequence). RNA totalling about 0.45 to 1 ug underwent reverse transcription with random hexamers. Amplification of TCR beta CDR3 was carried out by immunoSEQ multiplex PCR, which covered 54 Vbeta and 13 Jbeta segments. TCRdb passed the immunoSEQ multiplex PCR reads through MiXCR, listing each CDR3 protein once. The sample records about 85,000 distinct CDR3 sequences, approximately 95% being singletons.

The sequencing sample was made of CD8+ T cells from PBMCs. This chain uses TRBV3-1 with TRBJ1-2; D call uncertain. The TCR was taken from a human donor with Susac syndrome. CDR3 DNA sequence: TGTGCCAGCAGCCAAGATCCCATTAGGTTCGACTATGGCTACACCTTC. Translating gives CASSQDPIRFDYGYTF.